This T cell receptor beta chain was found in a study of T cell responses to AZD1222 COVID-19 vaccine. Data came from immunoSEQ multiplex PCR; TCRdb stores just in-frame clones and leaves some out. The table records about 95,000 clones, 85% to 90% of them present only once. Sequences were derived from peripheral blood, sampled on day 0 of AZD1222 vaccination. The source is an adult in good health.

CDR3 sequence: CASSFRRGGPGEQYF. In DNA form, the CDR3 reads TGTGCCAGCAGCTTTCGCCGAGGGGGGCCGGGCGAGCAGTACTTC. The chain has TRBV11-2 and TRBJ2-7, with D tentatively TRBD1 or TRBD2 (6 bases each). This CDR3 contains 15 residues. The V and J ends lost 3 bases and 6 bases respectively, with 18 bases between them. Germline V lookup: CDR1 SGHAT, CDR2 FQNNGV.